These 10 T cell receptor beta chains originate from one sample sequenced in a study of T cells in Graves' hyperthyroidism and ophthalmopathy. There were TCR beta CDR3 regions amplified from RNA transcripts. HTBI primers were the set used in a first-round RT-PCR of the TCR CDR3. TCRdb reanalysed the multiplex PCR reads using MiXCR and keeps one entry per CDR3 protein. In the table there are some 440,000 distinct CDR3 sequences, about a sixth of which are singletons. Sample: blood. These receptors were taken from a woman aged 18-29 years with Graves' hyperthyroidism.

The chain recombines TRBV4-1 with TRBJ2-2; D is possibly TRBD1 (5 bases). The CDR3 extends over 15 amino acids. The V gene lost 5 bases and the J gene lost 5 bases, with 15 bases spanning the gap. Germline CDR1 and CDR2: MGHRA and YSYEKL. CDR3 coding DNA: TGCGCCAGCAGCACGGCCTGGGGCGATACCGGGGAGCTGTTTTTT. Its protein is CASSTAWGDTGELFF.

Many counts were recorded for this clonotype. V gene TRBV5-1 combines with J gene TRBJ1-2, with no clear D. The CDR3 sequence is 13 residues long. Germline-derived CDR1 and CDR2 are SGHRS and YFSETQ. V gave up 0 bases and J gave up 4 bases, with 7 bases separating them. CDR3 sequence (DNA): TGCGCCAGCAGCTTGGACAGTTCCTATGGCTACACCTTC. Translation gives CASSLDSSYGYTF.

The V gene is TRBV18, the J gene TRBJ2-1; D gene ambiguous. Germline CDR1 is KGHSH and CDR2 is LQKENI. Trimming took 3 bases from V and 8 from J, leaving 14 bases between them. The CDR3 consists of 14 residues. CDR3 sequence: CASSPPIQADEQFF. The DNA for the CDR3 is TGTGCCAGCTCACCTCCCATCCAGGCGGATGAGCAGTTCTTC.

This clonotype was picked up many times. The genes are TRBV5-1 and TRBJ2-2, with a tentative D call TRBD1 (6 bases). V dropped 4 bases and J dropped 6 bases, with 13 bases sitting between them. Germline-derived CDR1 and CDR2 are SGHRS and YFSETQ. This CDR3 is built from 14 residues. The CDR3 protein is CASSPGHISGELFF. The CDR3 nucleotides read TGCGCCAGCAGCCCGGGACATATTTCCGGGGAGCTGTTTTTT.

This clonotype was seen a few times. The chain couples TRBV7-3 to TRBJ2-1; TRBD2 might be the D (6 bases). This CDR3 contains 16 residues. The V end lost 1 base, the J end lost 8 bases, and 18 bases lay between the germline ends. Germline CDR1 and CDR2: SGHTA and FQGTGA. CDR3 loop: CASSLIGTGGLDEQFF. The CDR3 DNA reads TGTGCCAGCAGCTTAATAGGGACTGGGGGGTTGGATGAGCAGTTCTTC.

This chain connects TRBV9 to TRBJ1-6, with TRBD1 as a possible D gene (6 bases). The germline V and J ends were trimmed by 2 bases and 5 bases, with 8 bases remaining between them. The germline gives CDR1 SGDLS, CDR2 YYNGEE. This CDR3 has 14 residues. CDR3 DNA: TGTGCCAGCAGCGTGGGACATAATAATTCACCCCTCCACTTT. Translated, it gives CASSVGHNNSPLHF.

In regard to this clonotype: An end of the junction does not agree with germline; a read error may underlie this. V usage is TRBV5-1 and J usage is TRBJ1-1, with 9 bases that match TRBD1. Germline V gives CDR1 SGHRS, CDR2 YFSETQ. CDR3 length: 14 amino acids. CDR3 region: CASSLTGGLTGAFF. The CDR3 region has the DNA TGCGCCAGCAGCTTGACAGGGGGCCTGACTGGAGCTTTCTTT.

This clonotype was seen a few times. The chain joins TRBV3-1 to TRBJ1-6; TRBD1 might be the D (5 bases). V was trimmed by 6 bases and J by 10 bases, leaving 13 bases between them. Germline V gene data show CDR1 as LGHDT and CDR2 as YNNKEL (reference sequence). The CDR3 is 13 residues long. The CDR3 sequence: CASSPGPSSPLHF. DNA of the CDR3: TGTGCCAGCAGTCCGGGACCTTCATCACCCCTCCACTTT.

This clonotype was seen repeatedly, ten times or more. The V call is TRBV5-1, the J call TRBJ1-1; D might be TRBD1 (5 bases). The CDR3 is 13 residues long. Per the germline V gene, CDR1 is SGHRS and CDR2 is YFSETQ. The ends were cut back, 5 bases at V and 4 bases at J, with 12 bases in the middle. Here the CDR3 DNA reads TGCGCCAGCAGGTCGTCGGGGGGCACTGAAGCTTTCTTT. Amino acids: CASRSSGGTEAFF.

This clonotype was recorded at least ten times. The rearrangement uses TRBV5-1 and TRBJ2-1, with D tentatively TRBD2 (5 bases). The V gene's germline CDR1 is SGHRS and CDR2 YFSETQ. With 4 bases removed from V and 0 bases from J, the gap between germline ends came to 11 bases. The CDR3 has 15 residues. CDR3 amino acids: CASSPLEDSYNEQFF. The CDR3 DNA reads as TGCGCCAGCAGCCCTCTGGAGGACTCCTACAATGAGCAGTTCTTC.